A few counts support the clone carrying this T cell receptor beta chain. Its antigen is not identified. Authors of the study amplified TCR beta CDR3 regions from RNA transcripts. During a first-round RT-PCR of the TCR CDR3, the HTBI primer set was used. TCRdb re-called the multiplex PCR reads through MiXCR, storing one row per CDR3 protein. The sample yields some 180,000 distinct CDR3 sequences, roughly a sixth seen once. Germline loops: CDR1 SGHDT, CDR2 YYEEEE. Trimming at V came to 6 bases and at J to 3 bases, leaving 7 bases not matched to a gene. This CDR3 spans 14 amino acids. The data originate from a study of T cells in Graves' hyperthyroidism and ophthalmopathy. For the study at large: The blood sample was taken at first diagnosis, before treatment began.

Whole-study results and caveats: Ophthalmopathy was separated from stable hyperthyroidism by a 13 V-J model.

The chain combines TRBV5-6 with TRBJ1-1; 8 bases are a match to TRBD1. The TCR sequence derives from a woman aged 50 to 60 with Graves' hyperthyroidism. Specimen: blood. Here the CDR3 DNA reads TGTGCCAGCACCGAAAGACAGGGGTACACTGAAGCTTTCTTT. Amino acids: CASTERQGYTEAFF.